The rows below give T cell receptor beta chains drawn from one sample of a study of glioma-infiltrating T cells after dendritic cell vaccination. Produced via immunoSEQ multiplex PCR; TCRdb's table is partial and in-frame only. Of roughly 100,000 clones listed, about 90% are singletons. The sequenced sample was blood, obtained after dendritic cell vaccination. Every receptor here comes from a human donor with glioblastoma. The CDR3 runs from the conserved cysteine through the conserved F or W. D genes are given only for firm matches.

CDR3 length | D gene | J gene | V gene | CDR3 protein | CDR3 DNA
14 | TRBD2 | TRBJ2-7 | TRBV7-2 | CASSLTSGRYEQYF | TGTGCCAGCAGCTTGACTAGCGGGAGATACGAGCAGTACTTC
17 | TRBD2 | TRBJ2-5 | TRBV5-1 | CASSLVTELAGVETQYF | TGCGCCAGCAGCTTGGTAACTGAACTAGCGGGAGTAGAGACCCAGTACTTC
14 | TRBD1 | TRBJ1-1 | TRBV11-2 | CASSWGQPNTEAFF | TGTGCCAGCAGCTGGGGACAGCCTAACACTGAAGCTTTCTTT
14 | - | TRBJ1-5 | TRBV25-1 | CASSEYDGNQPQHF | TGTGCCAGCAGTGAATATGACGGGAATCAGCCCCAGCATTTT
14 | - | TRBJ2-5 | TRBV7-9 | CASSLTGVAETQYF | TGTGCCAGCAGCTTAACGGGAGTGGCAGAGACCCAGTACTTC
17 | TRBD1 | TRBJ1-6 | TRBV18 | CASSSVTGGYDNSPLHF | TGTGCCAGCTCATCCGTGACAGGGGGTTATGATAATTCACCCCTCCACTTT
15 | TRBD2 | TRBJ2-7 | TRBV5-1 | CASSFKTSGSYEQYF | TGCGCCAGCAGCTTTAAGACTAGCGGGAGTTACGAGCAGTACTTC
14 | - | TRBJ1-1 | TRBV6-5 | CASSTRGVYTEAFF | TGTGCCAGCAGTACGCGGGGGGTTTACACTGAAGCTTTCTTT
15 | TRBD1 | TRBJ1-5 | TRBV10-1 | CASSDGQGNNQPQHF | TGCGCCAGCAGTGATGGACAGGGCAATAATCAGCCCCAGCATTTT
15 | TRBD2 | TRBJ2-7 | TRBV5-4 | CASSPGLAGHYEQYF | TGTGCCAGCAGCCCGGGACTAGCGGGACACTACGAGCAGTACTTC
17 | TRBD2 | TRBJ2-3 | TRBV2 | CASRRGGGAGEMDTQYF | TGTGCCAGCAGGCGAGGGGGGGGAGCGGGGGAAATGGATACGCAGTATTTT
16 | TRBD2 | TRBJ2-3 | TRBV5-1 | CASSLGPSGSTDTQYF | TGCGCCAGCAGCTTGGGACCTAGCGGGAGCACAGATACGCAGTATTTT
13 | - | TRBJ2-3 | TRBV6-1 | CASSLLESDTQYF | TGTGCCAGCAGCCTACTAGAGTCAGATACGCAGTATTTT
12 | TRBD1 | TRBJ2-7 | TRBV9 | CASGQDSYEQYF | TGTGCCAGCGGACAGGACTCCTACGAGCAGTACTTC
14 | - | TRBJ2-3 | TRBV30 | CASNPRFGTDTQYF | TGTGCCTCAAACCCGAGATTCGGCACAGATACGCAGTATTTT